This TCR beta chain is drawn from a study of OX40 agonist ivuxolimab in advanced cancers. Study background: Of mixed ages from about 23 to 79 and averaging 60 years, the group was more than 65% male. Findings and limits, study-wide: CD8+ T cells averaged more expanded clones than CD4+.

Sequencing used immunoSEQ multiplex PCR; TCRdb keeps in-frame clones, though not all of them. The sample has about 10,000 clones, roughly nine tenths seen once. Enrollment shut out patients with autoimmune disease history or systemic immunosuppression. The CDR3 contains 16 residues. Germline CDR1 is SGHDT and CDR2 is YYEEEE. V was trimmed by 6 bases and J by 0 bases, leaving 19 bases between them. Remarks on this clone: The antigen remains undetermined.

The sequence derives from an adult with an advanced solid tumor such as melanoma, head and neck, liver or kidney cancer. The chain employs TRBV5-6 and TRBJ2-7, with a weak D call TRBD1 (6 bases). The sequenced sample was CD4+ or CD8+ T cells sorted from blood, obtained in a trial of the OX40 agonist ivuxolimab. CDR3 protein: CASTPSQGPSSYEQYF. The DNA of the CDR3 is TGTGCCAGCACCCCGAGTCAGGGGCCGAGCTCCTACGAGCAGTACTTC.